Shown below are 23 T cell receptor beta chains from a single sample sequenced in a study of blood T cell repertoires in COVID-19. Only in-frame clones appear in the TCRdb table, and some are missing; sequencing was by immunoSEQ multiplex PCR. The profile covers 350,000 to 450,000 clones, with 80% to 95% appearing a single time and about 0.9% taken by the ten largest. Sequenced sample: PBMCs or T cells enriched from blood (not recorded which). These TCRs come from a woman in her thirties or forties who had been exposed to COVID-19.

The J gene is TRBJ2-3, the V gene TRBV5-1, with 12 bases that match TRBD2. This CDR3 comprises 18 residues. V lost 4 bases, J lost 1 base, and 10 bases stayed unmatched. The germline V gene encodes CDR1 SGHRS and CDR2 YFSETQ. CDR3 sequence (DNA): TGCGCCAGCAGCACCGGACTAGCGGGAACGTCGGGCACAGATACGCAGTATTTT. Its translation is CASSTGLAGTSGTDTQYF. Drawing the rest from reference TRBV5-1 and TRBJ2-3, the complete variable domain is KAGVTQTPRYLIKTRGQQVTLSCSPISGHRSVSWYQQTPGQGLQFLFEYFSETQRNKGNFPGRFSGRQFSNSRSEMNVSTLELGDSALYLCASSTGLAGTSGTDTQYFGPGTRLTVL.

The rearrangement links TRBV5-1 to TRBJ1-5, with D tentatively TRBD1 (6 bases). The germline CDR1 and CDR2 sequences are SGHRS and YFSETQ. V lost 0 bases, J lost 6 bases, and 13 bases lay in between. This CDR3 is 15 amino acids long. The CDR3 reads CASSLAGGDLQPQHF. In nucleotides, the CDR3 is TGCGCCAGCAGCTTGGCTGGGGGCGATCTTCAGCCCCAGCATTTT.

This chain links TRBV3-1 (or the pseudogene TRBV3-2) with TRBJ2-7; possible D gene TRBD2, 6 bases. Germline V lookup: CDR1 LGHDT, CDR2 YNNKEL (reference sequence). The CDR3 is 13 residues long. With 3 bases removed from V and 5 bases from J, the gap between germline ends came to 11 bases. This chain's CDR3 is CASSQAGINEQYF. For the CDR3, the DNA is TGTGCCAGCAGCCAGGCGGGGATAAACGAGCAGTACTTC.

Concerning this clone: Other DNA sequences within the sample encode an identical CDR3. The rearrangement uses TRBV7-2 and TRBJ2-2, with TRBD2 matching over 9 bases. Germline V gene data show CDR1 as SGHTA and CDR2 as FQGNSA. Trimming cost V 5 bases and J 0 bases; bases outside gene matches: 4. The CDR3 has 16 residues. The CDR3 DNA follows: TGTGCCAGCAGCCCACGACTAGCGGCGAACACCGGGGAGCTGTTTTTT. It yields the protein CASSPRLAANTGELFF.

The chain employs TRBV5-4 and TRBJ1-2, with 7 bases aligning to TRBD1. V shed 4 bases, J shed 2 bases, and the junction held 8 bases outside the gene matches. The CDR3 contains 15 residues. Germline V gives CDR1 SGHNT, CDR2 YYREEE (reference sequence). The CDR3, as DNA: TGTGCCAGCAGCAAGCCGGGACAGAACAACTATGGCTACACCTTC. Its translation: CASSKPGQNNYGYTF.

V is TRBV5-1 and J is TRBJ1-2; D is ambiguous. Germline V gene lookup returns CDR1 SGHRS and CDR2 YFSETQ. There are 12 residues in the CDR3. Trimming removed 4 bases at V and 5 bases at J, with 9 bases between. For the CDR3, the DNA is TGCGCCAGCAGCCACACAGATTATGGCTACACCTTC. Translated: CASSHTDYGYTF.

This clone was observed a few times. CDR3 nucleotide sequence: TGTGCCAGCAGCTCCATTAGGGACAGTCCGGATGGCTACACCTTC. This encodes CASSSIRDSPDGYTF. The chain has TRBV11-2 and TRBJ1-2, with TRBD1 matching over 7 bases. The V and J ends lost 4 bases and 6 bases, in that order; junction bases with no gene match: 11. Germline lookup yields CDR1 SGHAT and CDR2 FQNNGV. This CDR3 has 15 residues.

J is TRBJ2-6 and V is TRBV7-8; possibly TRBD1 for D (6 bases). The V gene lost 1 base and the J gene lost 0 bases, with 13 bases spanning the gap. The germline V gene has CDR1 SGHVS and CDR2 FQNEAQ. The CDR3 has 18 residues. CDR3 protein: CASSLVTRTASGANVLTF. For the CDR3, the DNA is TGTGCCAGCAGCTTAGTGACTCGGACAGCCTCTGGGGCCAACGTCCTGACTTTC.

This chain connects TRBV7-8 to TRBJ2-2; 9 bases are shared with TRBD1. Germline CDR1 SGHVS, CDR2 FQNEAQ. V gave up 1 base and J gave up 0 bases; unmatched junction bases: 9. The CDR3 is 19 amino acids. In nucleotides, the CDR3 is TGTGCCAGCAGCTTAGATGACAGGGGGGCGGTATCGAACACCGGGGAGCTGTTTTTT. Translated: CASSLDDRGAVSNTGELFF.

V gene TRBV2 combines with J gene TRBJ2-5; D might be TRBD1 (5 bases). V gave up 4 bases and J gave up 2 bases, with 8 bases separating them. Germline values: CDR1 SNHLY, CDR2 FYNNEI. The CDR3 has 13 amino acids. The CDR3: CASSVGQQETQYF. CDR3 nucleotide sequence: TGTGCCAGCAGTGTGGGGCAGCAAGAGACCCAGTACTTC.

This clone was seen a few times. The chain uses TRBV27 and TRBJ1-2; D is possibly TRBD1 (6 bases). Germline V gives CDR1 MNHEY, CDR2 SMNVEV (reference sequence). V was pared by 5 bases and J by 6 bases, with 16 bases between. The CDR3 spans 14 residues. The CDR3 region is CASSDNTGWDGYTF. DNA for the CDR3: TGTGCCAGCAGTGACAACACAGGGTGGGATGGCTACACCTTC.

V is TRBV6-2 or TRBV6-3 and J is TRBJ2-7; D possibly corresponds to TRBD2 (6 bases). Germline V gene lookup returns CDR1 MNHEY and CDR2 SVGEGT. V was clipped by 0 bases and J by 5 bases, with 14 bases between them. The CDR3 is 15 residues long. CDR3 in DNA: TGTGCCAGCAGTTACTCCGGAGCGGGCGTCGACGAGCAGTACTTC. This encodes CASSYSGAGVDEQYF.

This chain links TRBV11-2 with TRBJ1-5; 9 bases align to TRBD1. J gave up 5 bases and V 1 base, and 12 bases lay outside the gene matches. Germline-derived CDR1 and CDR2 are SGHAT and FQNNGV. The CDR3 runs 18 residues. DNA for the CDR3: TGTGCCAGCAGCTTAGTCCTGGGACAGGGAGGCAGTCATCAGCCCCAGCATTTT. This gives the protein CASSLVLGQGGSHQPQHF.

V usage is TRBV7-3 and J usage is TRBJ1-1, with D possibly being TRBD1 (6 bases). Germline CDR1 reads SGHTA; CDR2 reads FQGTGA. The CDR3 runs to 14 residues. Between the trimmed V and J ends, which lost 2 bases and 1 base, there was a span of 8 bases. The CDR3 DNA reads as TGTGCCAGCAGCTTACAGGGGTCGAACACTGAAGCTTTCTTT. It yields the protein CASSLQGSNTEAFF.

This clone has more than one count but fewer than ten. The chain is built from TRBV13 and TRBJ1-5; 7 bases are a match to TRBD1. The CDR3 covers 13 residues. The V gene end was trimmed by 9 bases and the J gene end by 5 bases; junction bases not matched to a gene: 7. Germline V gene lookup returns CDR1 PRHDT and CDR2 FYEKMQ (reference sequence). The CDR3, as DNA: TGTGCCAGTAACAGGGGTGGGGATCAGCCCCAGCATTTT. It specifies CASNRGGDQPQHF.

The CDR3 nucleotides are TGTGCCAGCAGTTACTCCCGCCAGGGGGCTTACGAGCAGTACTTC. This codes for CASSYSRQGAYEQYF. The chain couples TRBV6-5 to TRBJ2-7; 8 bases fit TRBD1. The CDR3 loop spans 15 amino acids. Losses at the gene ends were 0 bases for V and 4 bases for J; bases not matched to a gene: 5. Germline loops: CDR1 MNHEY, CDR2 SVGAGI.

The chain combines TRBV27 with TRBJ1-5; the D gene is possibly TRBD1 (5 bases). Germline V gene data show CDR1 as MNHEY and CDR2 as SMNVEV (reference sequence). Trimming cost V 5 bases and J 6 bases, with 17 bases left between them. This CDR3 region has 15 residues. CDR3 residues: CASSLLYERGQPQHF. The CDR3 DNA sequence: TGTGCCAGCAGTCTCTTATACGAAAGGGGTCAGCCCCAGCATTTT.

This chain connects TRBV6-2 or TRBV6-3 to TRBJ2-5; 8 bases align to TRBD1. Germline values: CDR1 MNHEY, CDR2 SVGEGT. This CDR3 contains 18 residues. V dropped 5 bases and J dropped 4; count of bases not matched to a gene: 18. The CDR3 protein is CASSPWTGRVSQSETQYF. Here the CDR3 DNA reads TGTGCCAGCAGTCCCTGGACAGGGCGCGTTTCCCAGTCAGAGACCCAGTACTTC.

This clone showed up just once. The chain is built from TRBV10-3 and TRBJ1-6; tentative D call: TRBD1 (5 bases). Trimming removed 8 bases at V and 7 bases at J, with 15 bases between. Germline V CDR1 and CDR2: ENHRY, SYGVKD. This CDR3 contains 14 residues. The CDR3 region is CAIGREGMNSPLHF. The DNA for the CDR3 is TGTGCCATCGGTCGGGAGGGGATGAATTCACCCCTCCACTTT.

The chain employs TRBV6-5 and TRBJ1-6, with TRBD1 matching over 11 bases. V dropped 10 bases and J dropped 4; count of bases not matched to a gene: 3. Germline V gene data show CDR1 as MNHEY and CDR2 as SVGAGI. The CDR3 has 14 residues. CDR3 protein: CAIGQGAYNSPLHF. DNA for the CDR3: TGTGCCATCGGACAGGGGGCGTATAATTCACCCCTCCACTTT.

This chain uses TRBV7-9 with TRBJ2-2; D is unclear. The CDR3 has 11 amino acids. V was cut by 2 bases and J by 7 bases, with 2 bases left in between. Germline CDR1 and CDR2: SEHNR and FQNEAQ (reference sequence). The CDR3 DNA reads as TGTGCCAGCAGCTTATACGGGGAGCTGTTTTTT. It translates to CASSLYGELFF.

This chain connects TRBV7-7 to TRBJ2-3, with 13 bases lining up with TRBD2. The V gene's germline CDR1 is SSHAT and CDR2 FNYEAQ (reference sequence). This CDR3 is 18 amino acids long. The CDR3 loop is CAGDSGLAGKILTDTQYF. The CDR3 DNA reads as TGTGCTGGAGACTCGGGACTAGCGGGAAAGATTTTGACAGATACGCAGTATTTT. Complete variable domain (other parts from reference TRBV7-7 and TRBJ2-3): GAGVSQSPRYKVTKRGQDVTLRCDPISSHATLYWYQQALGQGPEFLTYFNYEAQPDKSGLPSDRFSAERPEGSISTLTIQRTEQRDSAMYRCAGDSGLAGKILTDTQYFGPGTRLTVL.

The gene calls are TRBV11-3 and TRBJ2-7; 8 nucleotides agree with TRBD2. The CDR3 spans 15 residues. The germline V gene has CDR1 SGHNT and CDR2 YENEEA. With V trimmed by 4 bases and J by 2 bases, 7 bases remained unmatched. CDR3 amino acids: CASSSRAGVTYEQYF. The CDR3 DNA is TGTGCCAGCAGCTCACGAGCGGGGGTAACCTACGAGCAGTACTTC.